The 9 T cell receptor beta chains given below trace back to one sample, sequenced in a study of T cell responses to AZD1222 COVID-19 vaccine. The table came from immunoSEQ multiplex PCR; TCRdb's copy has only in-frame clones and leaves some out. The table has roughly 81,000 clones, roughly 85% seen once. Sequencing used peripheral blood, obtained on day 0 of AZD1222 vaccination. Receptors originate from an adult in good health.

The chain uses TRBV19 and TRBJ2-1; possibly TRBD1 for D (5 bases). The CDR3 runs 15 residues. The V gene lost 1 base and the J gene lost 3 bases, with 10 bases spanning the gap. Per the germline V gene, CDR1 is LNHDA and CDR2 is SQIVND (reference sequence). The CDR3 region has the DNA TGTGCCAGTAGTATAGGATCCCAGGGCTACAATGAGCAGTTCTTC. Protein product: CASSIGSQGYNEQFF. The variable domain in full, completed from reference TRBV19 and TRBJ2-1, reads DGGITQSPKYLFRKEGQNVTLSCEQNLNHDAMYWYRQDPGQGLRLIYYSQIVNDFQKGDIAEGYSVSREKKESFPLTVTSAQKNPTAFYLCASSIGSQGYNEQFFGPGTRLTVL.

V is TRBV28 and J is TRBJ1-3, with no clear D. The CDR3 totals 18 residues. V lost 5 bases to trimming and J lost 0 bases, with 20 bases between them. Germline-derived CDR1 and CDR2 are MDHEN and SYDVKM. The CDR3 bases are TGTGCCAGCAGTCTTAGCTTCCCCTGGCTCCGCTCTGGAAACACCATATATTTT. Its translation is CASSLSFPWLRSGNTIYF.

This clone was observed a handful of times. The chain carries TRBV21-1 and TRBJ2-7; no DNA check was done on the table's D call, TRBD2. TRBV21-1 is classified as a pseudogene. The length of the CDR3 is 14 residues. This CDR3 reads CASSKKTSNHEQYF. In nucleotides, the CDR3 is TGTGCCAGCAGCAAAAAAACTAGTAACCACGAGCAGTACTTC.

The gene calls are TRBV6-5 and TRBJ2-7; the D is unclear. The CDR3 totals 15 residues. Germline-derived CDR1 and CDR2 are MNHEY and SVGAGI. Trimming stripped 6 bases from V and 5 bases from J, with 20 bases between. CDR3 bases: TGTGCCAGCAGCCTTAAGGGCAACCAACGGCACGAGCAGTACTTC. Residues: CASSLKGNQRHEQYF.

This CDR3 is CASSLAGEPNTGELFF. CDR3 DNA: TGCGCCAGCAGCTTAGCGGGAGAACCGAACACCGGGGAGCTGTTTTTT. V and J are TRBV5-1 and TRBJ2-2, with 8 bases that match TRBD2. CDR1 SGHRS and CDR2 YFSETQ come from the germline V gene. Trimming at V came to 2 bases and at J to 0 bases, leaving 3 bases not matched to a gene. This CDR3 contains 16 residues. The variable domain in full, with the rest retrieved from reference TRBV5-1 and TRBJ2-2, is KAGVTQTPRYLIKTRGQQVTLSCSPISGHRSVSWYQQTPGQGLQFLFEYFSETQRNKGNFPGRFSGRQFSNSRSEMNVSTLELGDSALYLCASSLAGEPNTGELFFGEGSRLTVL.

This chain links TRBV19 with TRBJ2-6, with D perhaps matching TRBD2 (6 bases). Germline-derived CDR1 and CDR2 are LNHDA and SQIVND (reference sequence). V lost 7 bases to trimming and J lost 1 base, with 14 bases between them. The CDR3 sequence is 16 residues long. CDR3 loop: CASTTLGRSGANVLTF. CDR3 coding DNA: TGTGCCAGTACCACCCTGGGGAGGTCTGGGGCCAACGTCCTGACTTTC.

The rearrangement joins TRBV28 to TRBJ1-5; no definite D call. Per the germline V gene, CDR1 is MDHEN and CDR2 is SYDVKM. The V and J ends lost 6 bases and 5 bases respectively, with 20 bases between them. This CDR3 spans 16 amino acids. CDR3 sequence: CASSLGPLSMHQPQHF. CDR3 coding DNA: TGTGCCAGCAGCCTTGGACCGCTATCAATGCATCAGCCCCAGCATTTT.

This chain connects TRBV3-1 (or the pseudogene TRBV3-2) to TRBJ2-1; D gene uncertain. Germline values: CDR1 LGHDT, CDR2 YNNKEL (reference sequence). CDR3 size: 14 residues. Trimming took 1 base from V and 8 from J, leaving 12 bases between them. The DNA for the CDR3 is TGTGCCAGCAGCCAAGGCCCGCTAATTGATGAGCAGTTCTTC. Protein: CASSQGPLIDEQFF.

The CDR3 DNA is TGTGCCAGCAGTGGGGAGTTAGGAGGCTACGAGCAGTACTTC. Its translation: CASSGELGGYEQYF. This chain links TRBV2 with TRBJ2-7, with D maybe TRBD2 (5 bases). Germline CDR1 and CDR2: SNHLY and FYNNEI. The V end was cut by 4 bases, the J end by 3 bases, with 13 bases between. CDR3 length: 14 residues.